This T cell receptor (beta chain) came from a study of identical twins. Study-wide results and caveats: In cord blood, abundant beta clonotypes had fewer insertions; memory showed no trend.

The germline V gene has CDR1 SGHTA and CDR2 FQGNSA. V lost 6 bases to trimming and J lost 6 bases; unmatched junction nucleotides: 8. The CDR3 is made up of 14 amino acids. This clonotype came up a few times. Its antigen is currently unknown. TCRdb reprocessed the 5' RACE reads via MiXCR and lists one record per CDR3 protein. Among around 680,000 distinct CDR3 sequences listed, under 9% were seen once. These same data were also listed under a study on yellow fever vaccine responses in identical twins. As that report states: Twins' vaccine T cell response reportedly seemed partly convergent, partly personalized.

This clonotype was obtained from a woman aged 18 to 35 in good health. The sequenced material came from PBMCs. This chain links TRBV7-2 with TRBJ1-2, with 9 bases that match TRBD1. As DNA, the CDR3 is TGTGCCAGCAGTACGACAGGGGGAGGAGATGGCTACACCTTC. This encodes CASSTTGGGDGYTF.